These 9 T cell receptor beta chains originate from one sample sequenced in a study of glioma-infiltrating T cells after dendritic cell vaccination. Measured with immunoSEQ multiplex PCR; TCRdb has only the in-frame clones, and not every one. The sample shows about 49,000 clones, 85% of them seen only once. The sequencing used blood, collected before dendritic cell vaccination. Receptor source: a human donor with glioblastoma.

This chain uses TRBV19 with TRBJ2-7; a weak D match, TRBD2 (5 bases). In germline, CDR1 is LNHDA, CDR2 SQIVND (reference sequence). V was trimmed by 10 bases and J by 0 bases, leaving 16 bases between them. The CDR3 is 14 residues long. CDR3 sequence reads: CATTLGRGSYEQYF. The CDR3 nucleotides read TGTGCCACCACATTAGGTCGGGGCTCCTACGAGCAGTACTTC.

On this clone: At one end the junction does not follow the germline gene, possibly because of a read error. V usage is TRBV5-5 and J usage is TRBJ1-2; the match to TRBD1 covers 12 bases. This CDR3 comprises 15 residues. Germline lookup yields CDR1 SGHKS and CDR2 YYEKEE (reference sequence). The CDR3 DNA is TGTGCCAGCAGTTTGGGGACAGGGGGCTATTATGGCTACACCTTC. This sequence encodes CASSLGTGGYYGYTF.

The CDR3, as DNA: TGCGCCAGCAGTGGAGAGGACAGGGGAGGCACTGAAGCTTTCTTT. It is translated as CASSGEDRGGTEAFF. V and J are TRBV10-1 and TRBJ1-1; 9 nucleotides match TRBD1. CDR1 and CDR2 from the germline V gene are WNHNN and SYGVQD (reference sequence). The CDR3 sequence is 15 residues long. The V gene end was trimmed by 4 bases and the J gene end by 4 bases; junction bases not matched to a gene: 7.

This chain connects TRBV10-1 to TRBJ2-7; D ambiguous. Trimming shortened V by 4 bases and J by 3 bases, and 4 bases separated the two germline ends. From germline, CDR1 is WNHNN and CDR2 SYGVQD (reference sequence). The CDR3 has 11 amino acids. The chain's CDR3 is CASSAGYEQYF. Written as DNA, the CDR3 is TGCGCCAGCAGTGCGGGCTACGAGCAGTACTTC.

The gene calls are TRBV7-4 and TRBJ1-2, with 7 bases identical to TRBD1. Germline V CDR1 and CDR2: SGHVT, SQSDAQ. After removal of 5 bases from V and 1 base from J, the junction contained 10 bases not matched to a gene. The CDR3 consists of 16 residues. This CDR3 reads CASSLKGALGNYGYTF. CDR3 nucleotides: TGTGCCAGCAGCCTAAAGGGGGCGCTGGGTAACTATGGCTACACCTTC. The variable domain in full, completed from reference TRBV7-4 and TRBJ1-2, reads GAGVSQSPRYKVAKRGRDVALRCDSISGHVTLYWYRQTLGQGSEVLTYSQSDAQRDKSGRPSGRFSAERPERSVSTLKIQRTEQGDSAVYLCASSLKGALGNYGYTFGSGTRLTVV.

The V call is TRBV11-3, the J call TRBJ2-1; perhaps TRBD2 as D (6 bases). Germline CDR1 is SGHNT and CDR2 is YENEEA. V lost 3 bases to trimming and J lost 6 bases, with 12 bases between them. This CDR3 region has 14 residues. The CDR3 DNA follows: TGTGCCAGCAGCTTGGGTCCGACTAGCAATGAGCAGTTCTTC. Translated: CASSLGPTSNEQFF. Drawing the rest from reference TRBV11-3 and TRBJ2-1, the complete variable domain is EAGVVQSPRYKIIEKKQPVAFWCNPISGHNTLYWYLQNLGQGPELLIRYENEEAVDDSQLPKDRFSAERLKGVDSTLKIQPAELGDSAVYLCASSLGPTSNEQFFGPGTRLTVL.

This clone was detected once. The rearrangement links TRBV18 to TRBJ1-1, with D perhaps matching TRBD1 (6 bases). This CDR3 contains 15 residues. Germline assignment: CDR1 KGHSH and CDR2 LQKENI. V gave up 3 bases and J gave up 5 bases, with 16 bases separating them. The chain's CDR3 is CASSPINGGGTEAFF. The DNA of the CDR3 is TGTGCCAGCTCACCGATTAATGGGGGCGGGACTGAAGCTTTCTTT.

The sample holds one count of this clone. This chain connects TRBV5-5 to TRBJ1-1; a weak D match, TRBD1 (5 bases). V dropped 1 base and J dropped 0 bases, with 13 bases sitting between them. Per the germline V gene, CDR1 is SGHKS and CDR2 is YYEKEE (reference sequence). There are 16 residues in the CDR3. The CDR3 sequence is CASSLIHQGLNTEAFF. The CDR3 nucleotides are TGTGCCAGCAGCTTGATCCATCAGGGTCTGAACACTGAAGCTTTCTTT.

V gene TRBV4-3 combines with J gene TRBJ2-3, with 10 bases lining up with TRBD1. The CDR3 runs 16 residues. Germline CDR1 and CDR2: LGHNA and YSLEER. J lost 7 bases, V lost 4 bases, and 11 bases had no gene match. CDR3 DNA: TGCGCCAGCAGCCTATCAGCGGGACAGGGGACCAATACGCAGTATTTT. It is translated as CASSLSAGQGTNTQYF.